The clone carrying this T cell receptor (beta chain) turned up a few times. Its antigen is not identified. Healthy Caucasians from Russia aged 6 to 90 served as donors. The sample belongs to a study of blood T cells in healthy people across ages. Findings and caveats of the study: The study found more naive CD4+ cells and higher diversity in long-lived than aged donors.

Then a second PCR, running roughly 7 to 11 cycles, was carried out with a sample-barcoded 5' primer and a J-beta primer mix. All cDNA molecules were each tagged by a template-switch adaptor with 12 random nucleotides. CDR3-containing paired-end reads numbered at least 2.5 million in each sample. TCRdb passed the 5' RACE reads through MiXCR, listing each CDR3 protein once. The sample yields about 1.8 million distinct CDR3 sequences, approximately 50% seen once. CDR3 length equals 14 residues. Germline trimming cut 3 bases from V and 1 base from J; bases unmatched to any gene: 3. CDR1 and CDR2 (germline): ENHRY, SYGVKD.

Material: blood. This sequence was found in a middle-aged woman in good health. The chain has TRBV10-3 and TRBJ2-7, with 7 bases that match TRBD1. CDR3 in amino acids: CAISEGGQSYEQYF. CDR3 DNA sequence: TGTGCCATCAGTGAAGGGGGACAGTCCTACGAGCAGTACTTC.